The 20 T cell receptor beta chains below all came from one sample that was sequenced in a study of blood T cell repertoires in COVID-19. The method was immunoSEQ multiplex PCR; TCRdb's version includes in-frame clones alone and lacks a portion of them. The sample has under 300,000 clones; 80% to 85% are singletons. The sequencing sample was made of peripheral blood. These receptors were taken from an older woman with active or convalescent COVID-19.

The rearrangement links TRBV10-2 to TRBJ1-1; 7 bases match TRBD1. Trimming at V came to 3 bases and at J to 1 base, leaving 2 bases not matched to a gene. The CDR3 length is 14 residues. Per germline, CDR1 WSHSY and CDR2 SAAADI. CDR3 protein: CASSDRTGNTEAFF. For the CDR3, the DNA is TGCGCCAGCAGTGACAGGACAGGGAACACTGAAGCTTTCTTT.

The V call is TRBV3-1 (or the pseudogene TRBV3-2), the J call TRBJ1-6; no definite D call. Germline CDR1 reads LGHDT; CDR2 reads YNNKEL (reference sequence). The V gene lost 1 base and the J gene lost 10 bases, with 8 bases spanning the gap. This CDR3 is 13 amino acids long. The CDR3 spells CASSQVARSPLHF. The CDR3 coding sequence is TGTGCCAGCAGCCAAGTGGCGAGGTCACCCCTCCACTTT.

The gene calls are TRBV6-5 and TRBJ1-3; 8 bases line up with TRBD1. Trimming removed 3 bases from V and 5 bases from J; junction bases left unmatched: 6. Germline V gene sequence: CDR1 MNHEY, CDR2 SVGAGI. The CDR3 runs 15 residues. CDR3 protein: CASSYRQGARNTIYF. For the CDR3, the DNA is TGTGCCAGCAGTTATCGGCAGGGGGCTAGAAACACCATATATTTT.

The chain couples TRBV11-1 to TRBJ2-3, with 7 nucleotides matching TRBD2. CDR3 size: 15 residues. The V and J ends lost 1 base and 1 base, in that order; junction bases with no gene match: 2. Germline V gene sequence: CDR1 SGHAT, CDR2 FQDESV (reference sequence). The CDR3 region has the DNA TGTGCCAGCAGCTTAGGAGCGGGGCGCACAGATACGCAGTATTTT. Protein product: CASSLGAGRTDTQYF.

The V call is TRBV2, the J call TRBJ2-1; 8 positions match TRBD2. CDR3 length: 18 amino acids. Germline V gives CDR1 SNHLY, CDR2 FYNNEI. V was pared by 4 bases and J by 2 bases, with 13 bases of the junction left unmatched. In DNA, the CDR3 is TGTGCCAGCAGTGCCGGGAGGGGCGGGGGATGGACCTACAATGAGCAGTTCTTC. This encodes CASSAGRGGGWTYNEQFF.

V is TRBV3-1 (or the pseudogene TRBV3-2) and J is TRBJ2-5; 9 bases agree with TRBD2. J lost 7 bases, V lost 0 bases, and 6 bases had no gene match. This CDR3 is 15 amino acids long. Germline V gene lookup returns CDR1 LGHDT and CDR2 YNNKEL (reference sequence). This CDR3 reads CASSQDGLAPPTQYF. The CDR3 bases are TGTGCCAGCAGCCAAGATGGACTAGCGCCACCGACCCAGTACTTC.

The rearrangement links TRBV5-4 to TRBJ2-3, with 9 nucleotides matching TRBD2. Germline assignment: CDR1 SGHNT and CDR2 YYREEE (reference sequence). V lost 1 base to trimming and J lost 0 bases; unmatched junction nucleotides: 3. This CDR3 is 16 amino acids long. CDR3 nucleotide sequence: TGTGCCAGCAGCTTGCAGCTAGCGGGGAGCACAGATACGCAGTATTTT. It translates to CASSLQLAGSTDTQYF.

This clone was seen a single time. The V gene is TRBV28, the J gene TRBJ2-4, with 7 bases aligning to TRBD2. This CDR3 is 15 amino acids long. CDR1 is MDHEN and CDR2 is SYDVKM in the germline V gene. Trimming at V came to 6 bases and at J to 6 bases, leaving 11 bases not matched to a gene. The CDR3, as DNA: TGTGCCAGCAGCCAACCCCGGGGGGAGACAAACATTCAGTACTTC. Translated: CASSQPRGETNIQYF.

The J gene is TRBJ2-1, the V gene TRBV7-2, with 9 bases that match TRBD2. The length of the CDR3 is 15 residues. The germline CDR1 and CDR2 sequences are SGHTA and FQGNSA. The ends lost 1 base at V and 6 bases at J; junction bases unmatched: 4. The CDR3 sequence: CASSLEAGGRNEQFF. CDR3 DNA sequence: TGTGCCAGCAGCTTAGAGGCGGGGGGGCGCAATGAGCAGTTCTTC.

The chain couples TRBV5-1 to TRBJ1-1; tentative D call: TRBD1 (5 bases). This CDR3 is built from 13 residues. Trimming stripped 0 bases from V and 6 bases from J, with 9 bases between. Germline loops: CDR1 SGHRS, CDR2 YFSETQ. For the CDR3, the DNA is TGCGCCAGCAGCTTGGTCCGGGGGGCTGAAGCTTTCTTT. Translated, it gives CASSLVRGAEAFF. The complete variable domain, with remaining parts taken from reference TRBV5-1 and TRBJ1-1, reads KAGVTQTPRYLIKTRGQQVTLSCSPISGHRSVSWYQQTPGQGLQFLFEYFSETQRNKGNFPGRFSGRQFSNSRSEMNVSTLELGDSALYLCASSLVRGAEAFFGQGTRLTVV.

The V and J genes are TRBV5-1 and TRBJ1-1; TRBD1 matches 7 bases. J lost 1 base, V lost 0 bases, and 0 bases had no gene match. Germline V gives CDR1 SGHRS, CDR2 YFSETQ. CDR3 length equals 14 residues. CDR3 region: CASSLDRGNTEAFF. In DNA, the CDR3 is TGCGCCAGCAGCTTGGACAGGGGGAACACTGAAGCTTTCTTT.

The chain couples TRBV4-1 to TRBJ1-2, with unresolved D. Germline values: CDR1 MGHRA, CDR2 YSYEKL. The CDR3 sequence is 15 residues long. The ends were cut back, 4 bases at V and 7 bases at J, with 19 bases in the middle. The CDR3 sequence is CASSRTYAEGVGYTF. In nucleotides, the CDR3 is TGCGCCAGCAGCCGGACTTACGCGGAGGGCGTTGGCTACACCTTC.

CDR3 DNA sequence: TGTGCCAGCACCCCTGGACAGGGGAGGGCTAGTTCACCCCTCCACTTT. Translating it yields CASTPGQGRASSPLHF. V gene TRBV27 combines with J gene TRBJ1-6; 9 nucleotides agree with TRBD1. With 7 bases clipped from V and 9 bases from J, the junction kept 13 bases outside the gene matches. Germline CDR1 reads MNHEY; CDR2 reads SMNVEV (reference sequence). CDR3 size: 16 residues.

This sequence joins TRBV20-1 and TRBJ1-1, with a possible D match to TRBD1 (6 bases). In germline, CDR1 is DFQATT, CDR2 SNEGSKA (reference sequence). The CDR3 is 11 amino acids. This CDR3 reads CRGGGGTEAFF. The DNA for the CDR3 is TGCAGAGGAGGGGGGGGCACTGAAGCTTTCTTT.

The table lists this clone with a few counts. J is TRBJ1-3 and V is TRBV9, with 8 bases fitting TRBD1. This CDR3 has 18 amino acids. Trimming removed 3 bases from V and 0 bases from J; junction bases left unmatched: 11. From germline, CDR1 is SGDLS and CDR2 YYNGEE. CDR3 DNA: TGTGCCAGCAGCGCTACCCCCGGGACAGGATTCTCTGGAAACACCATATATTTT. Translation gives CASSATPGTGFSGNTIYF.

This sequence joins TRBV28 and TRBJ2-5; TRBD2 matches at 12 bases. The CDR3 has 14 amino acids. From germline, CDR1 is MDHEN and CDR2 SYDVKM. V shed 6 bases, J shed 4 bases, and the junction held 3 bases outside the gene matches. CDR3 nucleotides: TGTGCCAGCAGCGCTAGCGGGGGGGTAGAGACCCAGTACTTC. Translating it yields CASSASGGVETQYF.

V and J are TRBV19 and TRBJ2-3; 10 bases are shared with TRBD1. The germline V gene has CDR1 LNHDA and CDR2 SQIVND (reference sequence). V shed 8 bases, J shed 1 base, and the junction held 6 bases outside the gene matches. The CDR3 spans 15 residues. The CDR3 DNA follows: TGTGCCAGTTCCGGGACAGGGGTAGGCACAGATACGCAGTATTTT. This sequence encodes CASSGTGVGTDTQYF.

This chain links TRBV5-1 with TRBJ2-2, with TRBD2 matching 7 bases. The CDR3 has 16 amino acids. Trimming removed 2 bases from V and 0 bases from J; junction bases left unmatched: 4. Germline CDR1 and CDR2: SGHRS and YFSETQ. CDR3 nucleotides: TGCGCCAGCAGCTTTAACGGGGGGTCGAACACCGGGGAGCTGTTTTTT. This encodes CASSFNGGSNTGELFF.

The rearrangement joins TRBV6-2 or TRBV6-3 to TRBJ2-2; the D gene is possibly TRBD2 (5 bases). The germline gives CDR1 MNHEY, CDR2 SVGEGT. Trimming stripped 0 bases from V and 4 bases from J, with 9 bases between. This CDR3 spans 15 amino acids. CDR3 in amino acids: CASSYSGLLTGELFF. CDR3 coding DNA: TGTGCCAGCAGTTACTCCGGACTCCTCACCGGGGAGCTGTTTTTT.

This clone has more than one count but fewer than ten. CDR3 DNA sequence: TGCAGCGCCAGGACTAGCGGGGGGGCTGCCGGGGAGCTGTTTTTT. It codes for CSARTSGGAAGELFF. The chain is built from TRBV29-1 and TRBJ2-2; 15 bases line up with TRBD2. The trim removed 7 bases at V and 6 bases at J, leaving 6 bases unmatched. This CDR3 is 15 amino acids long. Per the germline V gene, CDR1 is SQVTM and CDR2 is ANQGSEA.